This TCR beta chain was identified during a study of shared clonotypes between healthy human individuals. Looked up from germline, CDR1 is SNHLY and CDR2 is FYNNEI. The CDR3 spans 12 residues. This table comes from immunoSEQ multiplex PCR, and its TCRdb copy is limited to in-frame clones, with some not included. The data hold about 380,000 clones, with 90% to 97% observed a single time. Nashville, Tennessee was home to all donors, who were Caucasian adults. What CD8 memory combined were CD45RO+ cells and CCR7-negative CD45RA+ TemRA cells. Study-wide findings and caveats: With several donors compared, 4.5% to 6.5% of naive CD4 clonotypes were shared. Exclusively blood specimens were collected; tissue repertoires likely differ.

For this clone: Its target is unknown. Germline and junction disagree at one end, which may indicate a read error.

Sequencing was carried out using memory CD8+ T cells sorted from blood. Stated subset: CD45RO+ cells pooled with CCR7-negative TemRA cells. This TCR was recovered from a young man in good health. The chain uses TRBV2 and TRBJ2-1; 8 bases are a match to TRBD2. CDR3 coding DNA: TGTGCCAGCAGAGGGGTTCCGGCTAGCGGGCTCTTC. Encoded protein: CASRGVPASGLF.